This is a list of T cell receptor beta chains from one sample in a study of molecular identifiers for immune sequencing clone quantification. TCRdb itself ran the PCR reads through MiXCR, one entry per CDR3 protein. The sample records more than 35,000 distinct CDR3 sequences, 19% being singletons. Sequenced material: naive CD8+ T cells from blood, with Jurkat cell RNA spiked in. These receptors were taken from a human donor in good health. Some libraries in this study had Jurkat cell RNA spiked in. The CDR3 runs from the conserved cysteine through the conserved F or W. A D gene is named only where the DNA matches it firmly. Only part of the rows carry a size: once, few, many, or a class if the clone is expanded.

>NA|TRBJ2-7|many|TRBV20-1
TGCAGTGCTGTTCCGGGGCCCTACTCCTACGAGCAGTACTTC
CSAVPGPYSYEQYF
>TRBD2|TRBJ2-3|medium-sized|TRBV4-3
TGCGCCAGCAGCCAAGAATCGGGGCTAGCGGGGGGCTCAGATACGCAGTATTTT
CASSQESGLAGGSDTQYF
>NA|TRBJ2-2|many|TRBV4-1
TGCGCCAGCAGCCAATGGGTGGCCGGGGAGCTGTTTTTT
CASSQWVAGELFF
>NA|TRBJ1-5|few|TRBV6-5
TGTGCCAGCAGTTACAATCCGGGTCAGCCCCAGCATTTT
CASSYNPGQPQHF
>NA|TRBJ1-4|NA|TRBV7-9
TGTGCCAGCAGCGCGGGACCAGAGAGAAAACTGTTTTTT
CASSAGPERKLFF
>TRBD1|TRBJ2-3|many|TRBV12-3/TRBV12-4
TGTGCCAGCAGTCACCAGGGGGGCACAGATACGCAGTATTTT
CASSHQGGTDTQYF
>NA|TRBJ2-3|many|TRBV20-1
TGCAGTGCCGACGGGGACGGGGTAGGCGCAGATACGCAGTATTTT
CSADGDGVGADTQYF
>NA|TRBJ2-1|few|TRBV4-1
TGCGCCAGCAGCCGAGATCCAGGGAGAAGCTCCTACAATGAGCAGTTCTTC
CASSRDPGRSSYNEQFF
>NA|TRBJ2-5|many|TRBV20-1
TGCAGTGCCCCGGAGGGGGCATCTAGAGAGACCCAGTACTTC
CSAPEGASRETQYF
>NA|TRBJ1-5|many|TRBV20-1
TGCAGTGCTGACCAGGACGGCCATAGCAATCAGCCCCAGCATTTT
CSADQDGHSNQPQHF
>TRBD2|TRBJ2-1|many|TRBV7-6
TGTGCCAGCAGCTTAGGGACTAGCGGCTGGGGAGATGAGCAGTTCTTC
CASSLGTSGWGDEQFF
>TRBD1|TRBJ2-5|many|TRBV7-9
TGTGCCAGCGGGGACAGCGGACAAGAGACCCAGTACTTC
CASGDSGQETQYF
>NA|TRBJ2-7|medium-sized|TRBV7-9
TGTGCCAGCAGCTCTATAGGGGACGAAGAGTACTTC
CASSSIGDEEYF
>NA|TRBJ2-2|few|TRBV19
TGTGCCACTCCCCCGGGCAGGAGGGCCCCAAACACCGGGGAGCTGTTTTTT
CATPPGRRAPNTGELFF
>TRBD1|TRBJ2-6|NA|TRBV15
TGTGCCACCAGCAGGACTACAGGGGCTGGGGCCAACGTCCTGACTTTC
CATSRTTGAGANVLTF
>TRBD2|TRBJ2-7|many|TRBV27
TGTGCCAGCAGACTAGCGGGAGGTTACGAGCAGTACTTC
CASRLAGGYEQYF
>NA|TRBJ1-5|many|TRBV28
TGTGCCAGCAGTTTAATGAGGGGAGTAGGGCAGCCCCAGCATTTT
CASSLMRGVGQPQHF
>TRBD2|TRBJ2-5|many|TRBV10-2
TGCGCCAGCAGTTCAGGACTAGCGGGGGCCGAGACCCAGTACTTC
CASSSGLAGAETQYF
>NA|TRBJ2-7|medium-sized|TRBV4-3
TGCGCCAGCAGCCAATCTGGGGCGGCCGAGCAGTACTTC
CASSQSGAAEQYF
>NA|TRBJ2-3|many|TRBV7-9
TGTGCCAGCAGCTTACCGGCTTCGAGGAGTGATACGCAGTATTTT
CASSLPASRSDTQYF
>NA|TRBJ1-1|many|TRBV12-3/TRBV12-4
TGTGCCAGCAGTTTCAGCGCGCCCTCAGACACTGAAGCTTTCTTT
CASSFSAPSDTEAFF
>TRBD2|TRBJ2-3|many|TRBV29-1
TGCAGCGTTGAAGATGATGGGGGTAGCGGGCAGTCTTTTTGGGCAGATACGCAGTATTTT
CSVEDDGGSGQSFWADTQYF
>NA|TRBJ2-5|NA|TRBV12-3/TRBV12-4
TGCGTCACCGGTGAGAGGAGAGAGACCCAGTACTTC
CVTGERRETQYF
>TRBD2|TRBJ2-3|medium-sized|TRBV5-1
TGCGCCAGCAGCTTGAGTCGGCTAGCGGGGCCTAGCACAGATACGCAGTATTTT
CASSLSRLAGPSTDTQYF
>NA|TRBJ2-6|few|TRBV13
TGTGCCAGCAGCTTAGAAAACACTGGGGCCAACGTCCTGACTTTC
CASSLENTGANVLTF
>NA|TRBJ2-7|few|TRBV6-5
TGTGCCAGCAGTTACTCGGCAGGGGGGACCTCCTACGAGCAGTACTTC
CASSYSAGGTSYEQYF
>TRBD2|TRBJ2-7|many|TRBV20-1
TGCAGTGCTAGAGCCACCAGGGTACGGGAGGAGTCCTACGAGCAGTACTTC
CSARATRVREESYEQYF
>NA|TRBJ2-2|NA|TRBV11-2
TGTGCCAGCAGCTTCGTCCCGACAGGGAGGATCGGGGAGCTGTTTTTT
CASSFVPTGRIGELFF
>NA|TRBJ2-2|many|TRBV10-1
TGCGCCAGCAGAGCCTTCCCGCTAAACACCGGGGAGCTGTTTTTT
CASRAFPLNTGELFF
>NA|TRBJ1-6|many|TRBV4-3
TGCGCCAGCAGCCAAGATCCGAGGGGCAATAATTCACCCCTCCACTTT
CASSQDPRGNNSPLHF
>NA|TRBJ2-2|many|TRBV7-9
TGTGCCAGCAGCTTAGTCCCCCCGCGGCAGGGTCAGAACACCGGGGAGCTGTTTTTT
CASSLVPPRQGQNTGELFF
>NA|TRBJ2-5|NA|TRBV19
TGTGCCAGTAGTATAGTAGAGGGAGAGACCCAGTACTTC
CASSIVEGETQYF
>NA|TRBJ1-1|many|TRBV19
TGTGCCAGTACCTTGGACAGACCCATGAACACTGAAGCTTTCTTT
CASTLDRPMNTEAFF
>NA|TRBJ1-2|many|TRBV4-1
TGCGCCAGCAGCTACAAACCCAACGAAGGCCACTATGGCTACACCTTC
CASSYKPNEGHYGYTF
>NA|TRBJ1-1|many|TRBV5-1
TGCGCCAGCAGCTTTGCGGACCCTGACACTGAAGCTTTCTTT
CASSFADPDTEAFF
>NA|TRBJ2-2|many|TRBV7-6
TGTGCCAGCAGCTTACTCCGGTCGGGCGGCAACACCGGGGAGCTGTTTTTT
CASSLLRSGGNTGELFF
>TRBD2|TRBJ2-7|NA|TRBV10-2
TGCGCCAGCAGTGCCCTAGCGGGGGTCTACGAGCAGTACTTC
CASSALAGVYEQYF
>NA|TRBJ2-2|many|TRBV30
TGTGCCTGGAGTGTTTTGGGTACCGGGGAGCTGTTTTTT
CAWSVLGTGELFF
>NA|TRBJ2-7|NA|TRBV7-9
TGTGCCAGCAGCTCCCGGGACAACAGCTACGAGCAGTACTTC
CASSSRDNSYEQYF
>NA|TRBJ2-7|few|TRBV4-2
TGTGCCAGCAGCCCACGCTCTGGCACCTACGTGCAGTACTTC
CASSPRSGTYVQYF
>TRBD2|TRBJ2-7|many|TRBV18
TGTGCCAGCTCACTTGGGACTAGCGGGATCGAGCAGTACTTC
CASSLGTSGIEQYF
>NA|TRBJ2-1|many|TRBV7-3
TGTGCCAGCAGCGCCCAACACAGGGACAATGAGCAGTTCTTC
CASSAQHRDNEQFF
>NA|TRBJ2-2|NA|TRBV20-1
TGCAGTGCTAGACCCGGGGACCCAGAGAGGGGCGGGGAGCTGTTTTTT
CSARPGDPERGGELFF
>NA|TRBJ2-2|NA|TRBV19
TGTGCCAGTAGTATACAGGGTTCGAACACCGGGGAGCTGTTTTTT
CASSIQGSNTGELFF
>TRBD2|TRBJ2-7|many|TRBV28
TGTGCCAGCAGAACGGGACTAGCGGGAGGGCCGGCCGGCGAGCAGTACTTC
CASRTGLAGGPAGEQYF
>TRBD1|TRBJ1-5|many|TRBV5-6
TGTGCCAGCAGCTTGGGGACAGGGACTCAGCCCCAGCATTTT
CASSLGTGTQPQHF
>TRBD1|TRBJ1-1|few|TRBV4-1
TGCGCCAGCAGCTGGACAGGGAACACTGAAGCTTTCTTT
CASSWTGNTEAFF
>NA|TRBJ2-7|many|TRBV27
TGTGCCAGCAGTCTCTCTGTCGCCTACGAGCAGTACTTC
CASSLSVAYEQYF
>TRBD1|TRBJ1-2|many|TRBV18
TGTGCCAGCTCCGACAGGGGTTCCTATGGCTACACCTTC
CASSDRGSYGYTF
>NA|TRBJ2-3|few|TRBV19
TGTGCCAGTAGTATAGGGGCAGCTAGCACAGATACGCAGTATTTT
CASSIGAASTDTQYF